This T cell receptor (beta chain) is drawn from a study of human T cells and chemical hapten exposure. TCRdb redid the calling of the RACE reads with MiXCR, one entry per CDR3 protein. The table records about 120,000 distinct CDR3 sequences, 13% of them present only once. The CDR3 covers 16 residues. Trimming removed 0 bases at V and 2 bases at J, with 11 bases between. Germline V gene sequence: CDR1 MNHEY, CDR2 SVGAGI. Time point in this sample: pre-sensitization, week 0. Regarding treatment: therapeutic diphenylcyclopropenone sensitization with weekly scalp DPC. This receptor was taken from a woman aged 18-35 years with alopecia areata. Some clones in this sample may be carry-over from other donors' samples. The J gene is TRBJ2-1, the V gene TRBV6-5; D may be TRBD2 (6 bases). Sample: whole blood, taken in connection with sensitization to the hapten diphenylcyclopropenone (DPC). The CDR3 region is CASSYSSGRTYNEQFF. The CDR3 DNA reads as TGTGCCAGCAGTTACTCAAGCGGGCGAACCTACAATGAGCAGTTCTTC.